This T cell receptor beta chain was documented in a study of T cell responses to AZD1222 COVID-19 vaccine listed by TCRdb under 2021. Notes on the research overall: A total of roughly 240 trial participants underwent TCR sequencing, of whom approximately 210 received two doses of AZD1222 and around 25 received two doses of the MenACWY control vaccine. Enrollment into the trials was organized by age into subgroups of 18-55, 56-69 and 70-plus years, and those subgroups contained about 160, 30 and 59 TCR-sequenced participants, respectively. The paper as a whole reports these results and caveats: Participants were mostly white British, with more females than males. The authors suggested clonal diversity may have been underestimated. The whole spike protein was spanned by vaccine-associated CD4 TCRs, and dominant responses were seen in regions 160-218 and 743-854. After two AZD1222 doses, spike-specific TCR breadth and depth were significantly higher than at day 0 and than in MenACWY recipients. Because no day 14 peak-response samples were available, repertoires were characterized only after the peak T cell response. Conclusions about previously exposed vaccinees are limited, since just six or seven AZD1222 recipients were seropositive for SARS-CoV-2 at baseline. Nearly half of unique spike-specific TCRs reportedly recognized epitopes outside regions mutated in the B.1.351 and B.1.1.7 variants. The 56-69-year group was small, and its depth increase did not reach significance, likely because of low power.

The CDR3 regions of human TCRbeta chains were subjected to immunosequencing. Regarding the original processing steps: Repertoire TCRs were checked for matches against a reference library of SARS-CoV-2-specific TCRs that had been generated using the MIRA antigen-specificity platform. Breadth was defined as the fraction of unique TCRs that were SARS-CoV-2-associated, and depth was defined as the fraction of total T cells that were SARS-CoV-2-associated. Using the MIRA data, each spike-specific TCR was mapped to the spike region that the TCR reacts to and placed in a CD4 or CD8 class. Log10-transformed breadth and depth values were compared by one-way ANOVA with Sidak's multiple comparisons tests. TCRdb stores this immuneACCESS table with in-frame sequences only. Part of the clones is absent; in the studies checked, under half of the shortfall reflects unresolved V genes, and no reason is known for the rest. D and trimming were read from the DNA, whereas the V and J calls and clone size are those reported in that table. The sample table holds about 52,000 clones, of which about 91% were seen once. Clones ranked in the top ten supply less than 3.5% of the sample.

Remarks on this clone: The antigen this receptor binds is unknown. Base quality data are lacking; no much larger clone is found one base away.

In light of the paper, this sample's time point label describes: about 28 days (+/-7) after the second vaccine dose. AZD1222 recipients given second doses at about 4 weeks or at about 12 weeks were pooled, since spike-specific TCR depth and breadth were not found to differ between the two schedules. The vaccinee samples were drawn from two UK trials, COV001 and COV002, one of which was a single-blind randomized controlled phase 2/3 trial testing AZD1222 (ChAdOx1 nCoV-19) in healthy adults. Trial participant PBMC samples were collected at day 0 and day 28 after the second dose for TCRbeta chain sequencing. The germline V gene gives CDR1 as SGHVS and CDR2 as FNYEAQ. Trimming takes 3 bases off V and 2 bases off J; junction bases not matched to a gene: 7. The cysteine opens and the phenylalanine closes a CDR3 of 18 amino acids. The retained sequence is limited to the CDR3, 54 bases, with the frame set at the first base.

The specimen comprised peripheral blood, sampled 28 days after the second AZD1222 dose. The sequence came from an adult who received the AZD1222 COVID-19 vaccine. Here the chain combines TRBV7-6 and TRBJ2-6, with TRBD1 matching 10 junction bases. The DNA sequence is given as TGTGCCAGCAGCTTTATTTGGGACAGGGGACCTGGGGCCAACGTCCTGACTTTC. This codes for CASSFIWDRGPGANVLTF.